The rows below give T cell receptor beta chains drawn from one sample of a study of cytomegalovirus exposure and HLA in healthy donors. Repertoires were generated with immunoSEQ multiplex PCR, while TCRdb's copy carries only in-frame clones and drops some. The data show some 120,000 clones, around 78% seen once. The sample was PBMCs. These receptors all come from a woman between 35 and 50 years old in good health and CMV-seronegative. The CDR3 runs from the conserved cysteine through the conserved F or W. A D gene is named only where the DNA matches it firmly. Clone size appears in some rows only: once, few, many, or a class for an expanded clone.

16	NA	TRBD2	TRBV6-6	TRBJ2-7	CASSYLGLAGVGEQYF	TGTGCCAGCAGTTACTTGGGACTAGCGGGAGTGGGTGAGCAGTACTTC
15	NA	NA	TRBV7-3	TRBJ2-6	CASSPRGSGANGLTF	TGTGCCAGCAGCCCCCGCGGCTCTGGGGCCAACGGCCTGACTTTC
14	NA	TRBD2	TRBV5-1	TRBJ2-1	CASRWTSGSYEQFF	TGCGCCAGCAGATGGACTAGCGGGAGTTATGAGCAGTTCTTC
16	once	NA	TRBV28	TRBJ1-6	CASSLPPGAGRSPLHF	TGTGCCAGCAGTTTGCCCCCTGGGGCGGGACGTTCACCCCTCCACTTT
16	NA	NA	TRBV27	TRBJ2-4	CASSLRAGGAKNIQYF	TGTGCCAGCAGTTTAAGGGCAGGAGGGGCCAAAAACATTCAGTACTTC
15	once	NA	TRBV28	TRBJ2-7	CASSWSDRESGEQYF	TGTGCCAGCAGTTGGTCGGACAGAGAATCTGGCGAGCAGTACTTC
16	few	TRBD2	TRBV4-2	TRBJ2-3	CASSQVAGRAGDTQYF	TGTGCCAGCAGCCAAGTCGCCGGGAGGGCCGGAGATACGCAGTATTTT
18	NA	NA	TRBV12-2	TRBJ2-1	CASRLRPPIAGGPGEQFF	TGTGCAAGTCGCCTAAGGCCCCCAATAGCGGGAGGGCCGGGTGAGCAGTTCTTC
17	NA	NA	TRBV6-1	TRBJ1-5	CASSEVFGGYSNQPQHF	TGTGCCAGCAGTGAAGTTTTTGGGGGCTATAGCAATCAGCCCCAGCATTTT
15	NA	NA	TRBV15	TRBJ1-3	CATSRDTDSGNTIYF	TGTGCCACCAGCAGGGATACAGATTCTGGAAACACCATATATTTT
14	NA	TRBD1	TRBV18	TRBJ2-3	CASSQGQGLDTQYF	TGTGCCAGCTCACAGGGACAGGGTTTGGATACGCAGTATTTT
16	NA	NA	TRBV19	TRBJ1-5	CASSIFSRGSNQPQHF	TGTGCCAGTAGTATCTTTTCCAGGGGAAGCAATCAGCCCCAGCATTTT
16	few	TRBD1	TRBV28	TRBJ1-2	CASSPSTGQGNYGYTF	TGTGCCAGCAGTCCTTCGACTGGACAGGGTAACTATGGCTACACCTTC
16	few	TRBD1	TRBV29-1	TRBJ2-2	CSARGRGTGNTGELFF	TGCAGCGCCCGGGGCCGTGGGACAGGGAACACCGGGGAGCTGTTTTTT
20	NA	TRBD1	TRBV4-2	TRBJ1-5	CASSQATSGQGVYSNQPQHF	TGTGCCAGCAGCCAAGCAACGTCGGGACAGGGGGTTTATAGCAATCAGCCCCAGCATTTT
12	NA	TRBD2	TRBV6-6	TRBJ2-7	CASAPGGHEQYF	TGTGCCAGCGCGCCGGGGGGGCACGAGCAGTACTTC
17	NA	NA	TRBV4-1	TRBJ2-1	CASSPKERAGSYNEQFF	TGCGCCAGCAGCCCGAAGGAGCGGGCGGGCTCCTACAATGAGCAGTTCTTC
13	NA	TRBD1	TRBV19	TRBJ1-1	CASSNTGGTEAFF	TGTGCCAGTAGTAACACAGGGGGGACTGAAGCTTTCTTT
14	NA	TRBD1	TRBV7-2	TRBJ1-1	CASSLVGPGGNAFF	TGTGCCAGCAGCTTAGTGGGCCCAGGGGGAAATGCTTTCTTT
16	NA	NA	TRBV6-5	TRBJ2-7	CASSLRDSFASYEQYF	TGTGCCAGCAGTTTAAGGGACTCCTTTGCCTCCTACGAGCAGTACTTC
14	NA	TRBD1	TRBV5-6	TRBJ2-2	CASSGDRNTGELFF	TGTGCCAGCAGCGGGGACAGGAACACCGGGGAGCTGTTTTTT
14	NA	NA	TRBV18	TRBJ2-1	CASSRQYGSNEQFF	TGTGCCAGCTCACGACAGTACGGGAGCAATGAGCAGTTCTTC
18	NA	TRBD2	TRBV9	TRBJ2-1	CASSVPPSLAGVNNEQFF	TGTGCCAGCAGCGTCCCTCCCTCGCTAGCGGGAGTTAACAATGAGCAGTTCTTC
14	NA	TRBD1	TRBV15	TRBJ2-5	CATSRETGMETQYF	TGTGCCACCAGCAGGGAGACAGGGATGGAGACCCAGTACTTC
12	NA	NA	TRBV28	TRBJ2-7	CASSLGDYEQYF	TGTGCCAGCAGCTTAGGAGACTACGAGCAGTACTTC
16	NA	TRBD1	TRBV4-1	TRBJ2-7	CASSQSTGTGGYEQYF	TGCGCCAGCAGCCAGAGCACCGGGACAGGGGGGTACGAGCAGTACTTC
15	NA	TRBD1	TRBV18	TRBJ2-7	CASSPGQGRGSEQYF	TGTGCCAGCTCACCGGGACAGGGAAGAGGTAGCGAGCAGTACTTC
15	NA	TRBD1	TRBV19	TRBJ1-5	CASSIGTGSNQPQHF	TGTGCCAGTAGTATTGGGACAGGATCAAATCAGCCCCAGCATTTT
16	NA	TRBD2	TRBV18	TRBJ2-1	CASSPLGLAGASEQFF	TGTGCCAGCTCACCACTGGGGCTAGCGGGAGCTAGTGAGCAGTTCTTC
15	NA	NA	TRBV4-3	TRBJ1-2	CASSQEWETLYGYTF	TGCGCCAGCAGCCAAGAATGGGAGACGCTTTATGGCTACACCTTC
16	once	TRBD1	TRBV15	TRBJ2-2	CATSRAQGAGTGELFF	TGTGCCACCAGCAGGGCACAGGGGGCAGGGACCGGGGAGCTGTTTTTT
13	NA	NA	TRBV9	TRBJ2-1	CASSSGSYNEQFF	TGTGCCAGCAGTTCAGGTTCCTACAATGAGCAGTTCTTC
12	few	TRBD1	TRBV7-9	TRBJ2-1	CASTDRVTEQFF	TGTGCCAGTACGGACAGGGTAACTGAGCAGTTCTTC
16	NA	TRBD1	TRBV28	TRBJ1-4	CASRPGQGAEYEKLFF	TGTGCCAGCAGACCGGGACAGGGGGCGGAGTACGAAAAACTGTTTTTT
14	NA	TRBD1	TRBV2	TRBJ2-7	CASRDRASSYEQYF	TGTGCCAGCAGGGACAGGGCTTCGTCCTACGAGCAGTACTTC
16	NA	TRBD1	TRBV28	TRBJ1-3	CASSSTGTDSGNTIYF	TGTGCCAGCAGTTCGACCGGGACAGACTCTGGAAACACCATATATTTT
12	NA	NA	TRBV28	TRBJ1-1	CASQRQNTEAFF	TGTGCCAGCCAAAGACAGAACACTGAAGCTTTCTTT
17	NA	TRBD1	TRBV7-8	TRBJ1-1	CASSLRRDRRMNTEAFF	TGTGCCAGCAGCTTAAGACGGGACAGAAGGATGAACACTGAAGCTTTCTTT
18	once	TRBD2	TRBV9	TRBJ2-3	CASSLIDGLAGQVDTQYF	TGTGCCAGCAGCTTAATCGATGGACTAGCGGGACAGGTAGATACGCAGTATTTT
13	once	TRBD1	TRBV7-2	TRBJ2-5	CASSGGQQETQYF	TGTGCCAGCAGCGGGGGACAGCAAGAGACCCAGTACTTC
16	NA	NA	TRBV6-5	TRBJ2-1	CASSYSFPGSYNEQFF	TGTGCCAGCAGTTACTCCTTCCCGGGCTCCTACAATGAGCAGTTCTTC
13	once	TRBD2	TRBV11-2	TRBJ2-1	CASSLYVSGGTFF	TGTGCCAGCAGCTTATACGTGTCGGGAGGTACGTTCTTC
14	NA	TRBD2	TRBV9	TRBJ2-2	CASSALAGRGELFF	TGTGCCAGCAGCGCCTTAGCGGGACGCGGGGAGCTGTTTTTT
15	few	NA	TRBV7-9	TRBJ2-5	CASSLAVSPAGTQYF	TGTGCCAGCAGCTTAGCGGTCTCACCGGCGGGGACCCAGTACTTC
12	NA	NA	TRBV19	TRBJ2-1	CASSLPRSEQFF	TGTGCCAGTAGTCTACCCCGGTCGGAGCAGTTCTTC
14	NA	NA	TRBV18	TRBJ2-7	CASSPPGVRYEQYF	TGTGCCAGCTCACCACCGGGAGTTAGATACGAGCAGTACTTC
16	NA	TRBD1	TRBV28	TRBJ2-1	CASINRDRENYNEQFF	TGTGCCAGCATCAACCGGGACAGAGAAAATTACAATGAGCAGTTCTTC
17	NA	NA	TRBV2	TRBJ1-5	CASSEAPSWDYNQPQHF	TGTGCCAGCAGTGAAGCCCCGTCTTGGGACTACAATCAGCCCCAGCATTTT
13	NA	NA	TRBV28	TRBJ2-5	CASSFNPSGTQYF	TGTGCCAGCAGTTTTAACCCATCCGGGACCCAGTACTTC
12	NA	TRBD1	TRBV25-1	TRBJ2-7	CASSWTGAEQYF	TGTGCCAGCAGTTGGACAGGGGCCGAGCAGTACTTC
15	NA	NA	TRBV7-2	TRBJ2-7	CASSPRQFTSHEQYF	TGTGCCAGCAGCCCCCGACAGTTCACTTCCCACGAGCAGTACTTC
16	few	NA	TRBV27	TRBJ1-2	CASRESIGHQIYGYTF	TGTGCAAGCAGGGAGTCGATAGGACACCAGATCTATGGCTACACCTTC
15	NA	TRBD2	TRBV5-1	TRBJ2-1	CASSLAPGLDNEQFF	TGCGCCAGCAGCTTGGCCCCGGGACTAGATAATGAGCAGTTCTTC
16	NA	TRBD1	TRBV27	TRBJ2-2	CASTLRGQGYAGELFF	TGTGCCAGCACCCTAAGGGGACAGGGCTATGCCGGGGAGCTGTTTTTT
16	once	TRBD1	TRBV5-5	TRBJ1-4	CASSSGLGQGNEKLFF	TGTGCCAGCAGCTCGGGTTTGGGACAGGGGAATGAAAAACTGTTTTTT